One sample yielded the 28 T cell receptor beta chains listed below, sequenced in a study of T cell responses to AZD1222 COVID-19 vaccine. The assay was immunoSEQ multiplex PCR, and TCRdb's table has in-frame clones only and misses some. The sample has around 130,000 clones, 80% to 95% seen once. This specimen was peripheral blood, taken 28 days after the second dose of the MenACWY control vaccine. The source of these receptors is an adult who received the MenACWY meningococcal vaccine as a control.

This sequence joins TRBV7-3 and TRBJ2-2, with TRBD1 matching 10 bases. This CDR3 is 14 amino acids long. In germline, CDR1 is SGHTA, CDR2 FQGTGA. Germline trimming cut 5 bases from V and 10 bases from J; bases unmatched to any gene: 7. The CDR3 DNA is TGTGCCAGCAGCCCAGGACAGGGGGGGTCGGAGCTGTTTTTT. Its translation is CASSPGQGGSELFF.

The chain carries TRBV14 and TRBJ2-1; 9 bases are a match to TRBD2. V trimming: 5 bases; J trimming: 6 bases; junction bases outside the gene matches: 2. This CDR3 comprises 13 residues. Germline V lookup: CDR1 SGHDN, CDR2 FVKESK. CDR3 nucleotide sequence: TGTGCCAGCAGCTTGGGACTAGCCAATGAGCAGTTCTTC. This gives the protein CASSLGLANEQFF.

In this sample, this clone turned up once. V and J are TRBV5-1 and TRBJ1-5; the match to TRBD1 covers 8 bases. The CDR3 has 17 residues. In germline, CDR1 is SGHRS, CDR2 YFSETQ. Trimming at V came to 0 bases and at J to 3 bases, leaving 8 bases not matched to a gene. CDR3 DNA sequence: TGCGCCAGCAGCTTGGAGGCGGTGACAGGGGCCAATCAGCCCCAGCATTTT. This gives the protein CASSLEAVTGANQPQHF.

The rearrangement links TRBV19 to TRBJ2-1, with 9 nucleotides matching TRBD2. This CDR3 has 15 residues. J was trimmed by 2 bases and V by 4 bases; bases with no gene match: 3. CDR1 is LNHDA and CDR2 is SQIVND in the germline V gene (reference sequence). The CDR3 sequence: CASSTLAGAYNEQFF. CDR3 DNA sequence: TGTGCCAGTAGTACGTTAGCGGGGGCCTACAATGAGCAGTTCTTC.

V usage is TRBV5-1 and J usage is TRBJ2-2; the match to TRBD1 covers 7 bases. Germline V gives CDR1 SGHRS, CDR2 YFSETQ. The CDR3 consists of 19 residues. Germline trimming cut 0 bases from V and 1 base from J; bases unmatched to any gene: 12. In DNA form, the CDR3 reads TGCGCCAGCAGCTTGGTGAGCAACCGACAGGGTTGGAACACCGGGGAGCTGTTTTTT. Its translation: CASSLVSNRQGWNTGELFF. The full variable domain, completed using reference TRBV5-1 and TRBJ2-2, is KAGVTQTPRYLIKTRGQQVTLSCSPISGHRSVSWYQQTPGQGLQFLFEYFSETQRNKGNFPGRFSGRQFSNSRSEMNVSTLELGDSALYLCASSLVSNRQGWNTGELFFGEGSRLTVL.

The CDR3 is CASSIGQAFEAFF. Written as DNA, the CDR3 is TGTGCCAGCAGCATCGGACAGGCCTTTGAAGCTTTCTTT. The chain is built from TRBV7-6 and TRBJ1-1; TRBD1 aligns across 7 bases. The CDR3 length is 13 residues. Germline CDR1 reads SGHVS; CDR2 reads FNYEAQ. Trimming cost V 5 bases and J 7 bases; bases outside gene matches: 7.

The V gene is TRBV12-3 or TRBV12-4, the J gene TRBJ2-7; D may match TRBD1 or TRBD2 (5 bases each). The CDR3 runs 12 residues. V dropped 9 bases and J dropped 7 bases, with 16 bases sitting between them. This CDR3 reads CASGRAGVEQYF. DNA for the CDR3: TGTGCCAGTGGCAGGGCCGGGGTTGAGCAGTACTTC.

This chain connects TRBV24-1 to TRBJ2-1; 10 bases map to TRBD1. Germline CDR1 and CDR2: KGHDR and SFDVKD. This CDR3 region has 16 residues. V lost 3 bases and J lost 0; bases outside the gene matches: 1. This chain's CDR3 is CATSDGDRGSYNEQFF. CDR3 nucleotide sequence: TGTGCCACCAGTGATGGGGACAGGGGCTCCTACAATGAGCAGTTCTTC.

The chain joins TRBV9 to TRBJ2-3, with D unclear. The CDR3 is made up of 13 amino acids. The germline V gene has CDR1 SGDLS and CDR2 YYNGEE. V shed 0 bases and J shed 4 bases, with 6 bases lying between them. CDR3 nucleotide sequence: TGTGCCAGCAGCGTAGTTCCCGCAGATACGCAGTATTTT. Protein: CASSVVPADTQYF.

The rearrangement uses TRBV10-1 and TRBJ1-1; perhaps TRBD1 as D (5 bases). The CDR3 covers 16 residues. Germline V CDR1 and CDR2: WNHNN, SYGVQD (reference sequence). V lost 2 bases to trimming and J lost 5 bases, with 18 bases between them. As DNA, the CDR3 is TGCGCCAGCAGTGAGGGGCAGGGATTAACGCGGACTGAAGCTTTCTTT. Translating it yields CASSEGQGLTRTEAFF.

This clone was found once. This sequence joins TRBV7-9 and TRBJ1-1; 7 bases line up with TRBD1. Germline V CDR1 and CDR2: SEHNR, FQNEAQ (reference sequence). J gave up 5 bases and V 2 bases, and 5 bases lay outside the gene matches. The CDR3 has 14 residues. DNA for the CDR3: TGTGCCAGCAGCTTAAACCAGGGGGATACTGAAGCTTTCTTT. Residues: CASSLNQGDTEAFF. The full variable domain, rest sourced from reference TRBV7-9 and TRBJ1-1, is DTGVSQNPRHKITKRGQNVTFRCDPISEHNRLYWYRQTLGQGPEFLTYFQNEAQLEKSRLLSDRFSAERPKGSFSTLEIQRTEQGDSAMYLCASSLNQGDTEAFFGQGTRLTVV.

This clone was picked up a small number of times. This chain links TRBV6-2 or TRBV6-3 with TRBJ2-7; perhaps TRBD2 as D (6 bases). The CDR3 contains 14 residues. Trimming took 2 bases from V and 3 from J, leaving 11 bases between them. Germline values: CDR1 MNHEY, CDR2 SVGEGT. The CDR3 loop reads CASSYGAEGYEQYV. The CDR3 DNA is TGTGCCAGCAGTTACGGGGCGGAGGGCTACGAGCAGTACGTC.

The rearrangement uses TRBV27 and TRBJ1-5; TRBD1 matches at 8 bases. The CDR3 runs 14 residues. CDR1 and CDR2 (germline): MNHEY, SMNVEV (reference sequence). V was pared by 4 bases and J by 7 bases, with 6 bases of the junction left unmatched. The CDR3: CASSSQGGGQPQHF. The DNA for the CDR3 is TGTGCCAGCAGTTCACAGGGGGGAGGGCAGCCCCAGCATTTT.

The chain uses TRBV18 and TRBJ2-1; D is ambiguous. This CDR3 spans 15 amino acids. Germline CDR1 KGHSH, CDR2 LQKENI. V was trimmed by 2 bases and J by 2 bases, leaving 10 bases between them. CDR3 nucleotides: TGTGCCAGCTCACCAGGGGATCCTCCCTACAATGAGCAGTTCTTC. As protein: CASSPGDPPYNEQFF.

The gene calls are TRBV3-1 (or the pseudogene TRBV3-2) and TRBJ1-5, with a tentative D call TRBD1 (6 bases). Germline assignment: CDR1 LGHDT and CDR2 YNNKEL (reference sequence). The V end was cut by 1 base, the J end by 6 bases, with 10 bases between. The CDR3 covers 14 residues. The chain's CDR3 is CASSQGQGSQPQHF. CDR3 sequence (DNA): TGTGCCAGCAGCCAAGGTCAGGGGAGTCAGCCCCAGCATTTT.

The chain recombines TRBV6-5 with TRBJ2-1, with 10 bases fitting TRBD2. The CDR3 extends over 15 amino acids. The V and J ends lost 6 bases and 8 bases, in that order; junction bases with no gene match: 10. Germline CDR1 and CDR2: MNHEY and SVGAGI. CDR3 nucleotide sequence: TGTGCCAGCAGCAAAAGCGGGAGGGCCAGAGATGAGCAGTTCTTC. Its protein is CASSKSGRARDEQFF.

The chain links TRBV28 to TRBJ1-2; D not certain. CDR1 and CDR2 (germline): MDHEN, SYDVKM. This CDR3 region has 12 residues. Trimming pared 1 base from V and 4 bases from J, leaving 4 bases between. Written as DNA, the CDR3 is TGTGCCAGCAGTTTATCCCCCTATGGCTACACCTTC. This codes for CASSLSPYGYTF.

This chain connects TRBV20-1 to TRBJ2-5, with D uncertain. This CDR3 is built from 9 residues. Germline V lookup: CDR1 DFQATT, CDR2 SNEGSKA (reference sequence). Trimming took 7 bases from V and 4 from J, leaving 4 bases between them. CDR3 in amino acids: CSVGETQYF. CDR3 DNA sequence: TGCAGTGTCGGAGAGACCCAGTACTTC.

CDR3: CASSRDGNYGYTF. The CDR3 nucleotides read TGTGCCAGCAGTCGGGACGGTAACTATGGCTACACCTTC. The chain combines TRBV2 with TRBJ1-2; a weak D match, TRBD1 (5 bases). Germline V CDR1 and CDR2: SNHLY, FYNNEI. The ends were cut back, 5 bases at V and 1 base at J, with 8 bases in the middle. CDR3 length: 13 amino acids.

The gene calls are TRBV29-1 and TRBJ1-4; D is perhaps TRBD1 (6 bases). The CDR3 spans 13 residues. In germline, CDR1 is SQVTM, CDR2 ANQGSEA. V was cut by 5 bases and J by 3 bases, with 10 bases left in between. CDR3 protein: CSVTGLANEKLFF. The CDR3 region has the DNA TGCAGCGTTACAGGGTTGGCTAATGAAAAACTGTTTTTT.

V usage is TRBV6-1 and J usage is TRBJ1-6; D is undetermined. Trimming took 8 bases from V and 8 from J, leaving 16 bases between them. This CDR3 has 14 residues. The germline gives CDR1 MNHNS, CDR2 SASEGT. The CDR3, as DNA: TGTGCCAGCGGCAGTGCGTTTGATTATTCACCCCTCCACTTT. Amino acids: CASGSAFDYSPLHF.

V usage is TRBV6-6 and J usage is TRBJ2-5, with 8 bases aligning to TRBD1. Germline trimming cut 5 bases from V and 1 base from J; bases unmatched to any gene: 12. The CDR3 has 17 residues. The V gene's germline CDR1 is MNHNY and CDR2 SVGAGI (reference sequence). CDR3 sequence reads: CASSLIGQGGGQETQYF. DNA for the CDR3: TGTGCCAGCAGTCTAATTGGACAGGGTGGGGGCCAAGAGACCCAGTACTTC.

This chain uses TRBV5-8 with TRBJ2-4; 7 positions agree with TRBD1. This CDR3 is built from 13 residues. CDR1 is SGHTS and CDR2 is YDEGEE in the germline V gene. The J segment lost 7 bases and the V segment lost 8 bases, leaving 9 bases of the junction unmatched. In nucleotides, the CDR3 is TGTGCCAGTCGCGGCACAGGGGAGAACATTCAGTACTTC. Translation gives CASRGTGENIQYF. Together with reference TRBV5-8 and TRBJ2-4, the CDR3 gives the full variable domain: EAGVTQSPTHLIKTRGQQATLRCSPISGHTSVYWYQQALGLGLQFLLWYDEGEERNRGNFPPRFSGRQFPNYSSELNVNALELEDSALYLCASRGTGENIQYFGAGTRLSVL.

This clone was observed a handful of times. The rearrangement uses TRBV2 and TRBJ1-4; no clear D gene. This CDR3 has 12 amino acids. Germline CDR1 is SNHLY and CDR2 is FYNNEI. Deletions cut 1 base from V and 6 bases from J, with 3 bases between. CDR3 DNA sequence: TGTGCCAGCAGTGAAGAACATGAAAAACTGTTTTTT. Amino acid sequence: CASSEEHEKLFF.

The rearrangement joins TRBV11-3 to TRBJ2-1; 14 bases agree with TRBD2. Looked up from germline, CDR1 is SGHNT and CDR2 is YENEEA. The CDR3 is 16 amino acids. The J segment lost 7 bases and the V segment lost 1 base, leaving 3 bases of the junction unmatched. The CDR3 sequence is CASSLGGTSGGNEQFF. CDR3 nucleotides: TGTGCCAGCAGCTTAGGAGGGACTAGCGGGGGAAATGAGCAGTTCTTC.

This chain joins TRBV7-9 and TRBJ2-2, with 14 bases identical to TRBD2. This CDR3 is built from 17 residues. The germline V gene encodes CDR1 SEHNR and CDR2 FQNEAQ (reference sequence). The V gene end was trimmed by 2 bases and the J gene end by 4 bases; junction bases not matched to a gene: 3. CDR3 nucleotide sequence: TGTGCCAGCAGCTTATGGGGGACTAGCGGGGGCACCGGGGAGCTGTTTTTT. This translates into CASSLWGTSGGTGELFF.

The rearrangement links TRBV7-9 to TRBJ2-2, with 8 positions matching TRBD1. Germline V gene data show CDR1 as SEHNR and CDR2 as FQNEAQ (reference sequence). Losses at the gene ends were 7 bases for V and 6 bases for J; bases not matched to a gene: 10. This CDR3 is built from 15 residues. The CDR3 DNA reads TGTGCCAGCACCAAACAGGGGGTCGGACCCGGGGAGCTGTTTTTT. Encoded protein: CASTKQGVGPGELFF.

V is TRBV2 and J is TRBJ2-1; 9 bases are a match to TRBD2. V shed 8 bases and J 4 bases; nucleotides not matched to a gene: 9. This CDR3 spans 15 amino acids. Looked up from germline, CDR1 is SNHLY and CDR2 is FYNNEI. The CDR3 loop is CASRKGLADYNEQFF. The CDR3 bases are TGTGCCAGCCGAAAGGGACTAGCAGATTACAATGAGCAGTTCTTC.